Sequencing of this TCR beta chain was carried out in a study of cytomegalovirus exposure and HLA in healthy donors. Points from the study as a whole: Cytomegalovirus association was listed for about 180 TCR beta chains. Most TCR sequences showed up rarely, but some public TCRs showed up in many donors. According to reports, the classifier identified cytomegalovirus status with high specificity and sensitivity.

The CDR3 runs 13 residues. V gave up 4 bases and J gave up 10 bases, with 11 bases separating them. Looked up from germline, CDR1 is SGHTA and CDR2 is FQGNSA. This clone was picked up a small number of times. Its antigen is as yet unknown. Assay used: immunoSEQ multiplex PCR; TCRdb lists only in-frame clones, some missing. The table has around 130,000 clones, under 90% seen once; the top ten hold about 3.7%. What was sequenced was PBMCs. The source is a man younger than 45 in good health and CMV-seronegative. This chain joins TRBV7-2 and TRBJ1-6; D is possibly TRBD1 (5 bases). The CDR3 loop is CASSSTQGSPLHF. CDR3 nucleotide sequence: TGTGCCAGCAGCTCCACTCAGGGCTCACCCCTCCACTTT.